Presented here are 8 T cell receptor beta chains from one specimen sequenced in a study of T-cell memory formation after mild COVID-19. TCRdb analysed the 5' RACE reads with MiXCR anew, one entry per CDR3 protein. The data hold under 300,000 distinct CDR3 sequences, with around 17% observed a single time. The material sequenced was PBMCs or a T cell subset sorted from them (not recorded which). Source of these receptors: a man younger than 35 who had mild COVID-19 (a few samples of this study predate the infection). Cell type and time point are not known.

There are a few counts of this clonotype. This chain joins TRBV7-2 and TRBJ1-2, with no clear D. CDR3 length: 13 residues. In germline, CDR1 is SGHTA, CDR2 FQGNSA. Deletions cut 3 bases from V and 0 bases from J, with 5 bases between. Here the CDR3 reads CASSFATNYGYTF. CDR3 sequence (DNA): TGTGCCAGCAGCTTCGCCACTAACTATGGCTACACCTTC.

The V gene is TRBV6-1, the J gene TRBJ2-3; D not certain. The CDR3 covers 15 residues. Germline V gene lookup returns CDR1 MNHNS and CDR2 SASEGT. V was cut by 5 bases and J by 1 base, with 13 bases left in between. In nucleotides, the CDR3 is TGTGCCAGCAGTCCTCTCAGCCAGGGCACAGATACGCAGTATTTT. It specifies CASSPLSQGTDTQYF.

The chain carries TRBV15 and TRBJ2-5; D unclear. This CDR3 comprises 15 residues. Germline values: CDR1 LNHNV, CDR2 YYDKDF (reference sequence). V lost 0 bases to trimming and J lost 2 bases, with 10 bases between them. DNA of the CDR3: TGTGCCACCAGCAGAGAAGGACGGCTGCAAGAGACCCAGTACTTC. Amino acid sequence: CATSREGRLQETQYF.

This clonotype was counted a few times. This chain links TRBV29-1 with TRBJ1-2; D not resolved. The ends were cut back, 4 bases at V and 0 bases at J, with 9 bases in the middle. The CDR3 consists of 13 residues. In germline, CDR1 is SQVTM, CDR2 ANQGSEA. CDR3 region: CSVVSGTNYGYTF. CDR3 DNA: TGCAGCGTTGTCTCAGGAACTAACTATGGCTACACCTTC.

This chain connects TRBV19 to TRBJ2-5, with D hard to call. The CDR3 has 13 residues. V lost 3 bases and J lost 4, with 9 bases in between. CDR1 and CDR2 (germline): LNHDA, SQIVND (reference sequence). The CDR3 spells CASSIVERETQYF. CDR3 bases: TGTGCCAGTAGTATTGTCGAGCGAGAGACCCAGTACTTC.

This clonotype was seen a handful of times. The rearrangement joins TRBV7-2 to TRBJ2-5, with TRBD2 identical over 7 bases. Germline loops: CDR1 SGHTA, CDR2 FQGNSA. J was trimmed by 1 base and V by 2 bases; bases with no gene match: 4. The CDR3 spans 15 residues. CDR3 residues: CASSLTAGVQETQYF. DNA of the CDR3: TGTGCCAGCAGCTTAACCGCGGGGGTCCAAGAGACCCAGTACTTC.

The chain links TRBV7-2 to TRBJ1-2, with D perhaps matching TRBD1 (6 bases). Per the germline V gene, CDR1 is SGHTA and CDR2 is FQGNSA. Trimming left V 8 bases short and J 4 bases short, with 17 bases between. CDR3 size: 14 residues. CDR3 sequence reads: CASQIGWGAYGYTF. CDR3 DNA: TGTGCCAGCCAGATCGGCTGGGGGGCCTATGGCTACACCTTC.

Here the CDR3 DNA reads TGTGCCAGCAGCTTAGACCCAGGGACTGAAGCTTTCTTT. This codes for CASSLDPGTEAFF. The rearrangement links TRBV7-2 to TRBJ1-1; a weak D match, TRBD1 (5 bases). CDR3 length equals 13 residues. The germline V and J ends were trimmed by 1 base and 5 bases, with 8 bases remaining between them. Germline V gene lookup returns CDR1 SGHTA and CDR2 FQGNSA. The full variable domain, in which reference TRBV7-2 and TRBJ1-1 provide the parts outside the CDR3, is GAGVSQSPSNKVTEKGKDVELRCDPISGHTALYWYRQSLGQGLEFLIYFQGNSAPDKSGLPSDRFSAERTGGSVSTLTIQRTQQEDSAVYLCASSLDPGTEAFFGQGTRLTVV.